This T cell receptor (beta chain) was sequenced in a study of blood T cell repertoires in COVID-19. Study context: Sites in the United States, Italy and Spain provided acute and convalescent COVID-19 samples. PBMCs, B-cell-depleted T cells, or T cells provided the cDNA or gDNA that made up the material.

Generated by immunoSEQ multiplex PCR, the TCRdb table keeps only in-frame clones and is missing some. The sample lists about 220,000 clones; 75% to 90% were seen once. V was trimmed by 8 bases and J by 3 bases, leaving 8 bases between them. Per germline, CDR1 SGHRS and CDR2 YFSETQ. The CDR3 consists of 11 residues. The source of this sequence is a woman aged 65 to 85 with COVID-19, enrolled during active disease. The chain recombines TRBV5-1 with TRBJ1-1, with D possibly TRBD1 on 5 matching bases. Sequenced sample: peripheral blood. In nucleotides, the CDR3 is TGCGCCAGTGGAGGGGACACTGAAGCTTTCTTT. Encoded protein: CASGGDTEAFF.